The present T cell receptor (beta chain) was sequenced within a study of Graves' ophthalmopathy and Graves' hyperthyroidism. Study in general: Peripheral blood was gathered at the point of initial diagnosis, before any treatment started.

Study-wide results and limits: Classification of ophthalmopathy versus stable hyperthyroidism by a 13-signature model yielded under 90% sensitivity and approximately 80% specificity.

The sequenced template was RNA, covering the TCR beta CDR3 region. First-round RT-PCR used HTBI primers; second-round multiplex PCR followed. TCRdb reprocessed the multiplex PCR reads with MiXCR, giving one entry per CDR3 protein. The table lists about 380,000 distinct CDR3 sequences, approximately 15% of them singletons. This clonotype has ten or more counts. Its antigen is unknown. The CDR3 runs 14 residues. V dropped 7 bases and J dropped 0 bases, with 13 bases sitting between them. Germline assignment: CDR1 MNHEY and CDR2 SVGEGT. The chain employs TRBV6-2 or TRBV6-3 and TRBJ2-7; D remains ambiguous. The clonotype originates from a young woman with stable Graves' hyperthyroidism. Source material: peripheral blood. The CDR3, as DNA: TGTGCCAGCACCCCTCAGCCAAGCTCCTACGAGCAGTACTTC. Encoded protein: CASTPQPSSYEQYF.